This paragraph covers one TCR beta chain sequence. This entry comes from a study of identifying expanded T cells in peripheral blood. Here immunoSEQ multiplex PCR was the method, and the copy in TCRdb shows in-frame clones only, minus some. The table includes about 83,000 clones, roughly 90% detected once. The CDR3 is 15 amino acids. In germline, CDR1 is LNHDA, CDR2 SQIVND (reference sequence). V lost 3 bases and J lost 5; bases outside the gene matches: 7. This receptor was taken from a person aged 18 to 69 in good health. The material sequenced was blood. The chain has TRBV19 and TRBJ2-5; 9 bases fit TRBD1. This chain's CDR3 is CASSIGGQGVETQYF. CDR3 DNA: TGTGCCAGTAGTATTGGGGGACAGGGTGTGGAGACCCAGTACTTC. The full variable domain, rest sourced from reference TRBV19 and TRBJ2-5, is DGGITQSPKYLFRKEGQNVTLSCEQNLNHDAMYWYRQDPGQGLRLIYYSQIVNDFQKGDIAEGYSVSREKKESFPLTVTSAQKNPTAFYLCASSIGGQGVETQYFGPGTRLLVL.